A selection of T cell receptor beta chains follows, all from one sample in a study of monozygotic twins with inflammatory bowel disease. TCRdb reprocessed the 5' RACE reads and stores each CDR3 protein as one record, lacking DNA. This table lists over 100,000 distinct CDR3 sequences. The sequenced sample was blood. Every receptor here comes from a human donor with ulcerative colitis or Crohn's disease, or a healthy co-twin of an affected twin (not recorded which). Each CDR3 is given with its conserved first and last residue.

v_gene	j_gene	CDR3aa
TRBV10-3	TRBJ2-2	CAISDRQTSNTGELFF
TRBV12-3/TRBV12-4	TRBJ2-3	CASSEVSGGALLCF
TRBV2	TRBJ2-3	CASSRRLSTDTQYF
TRBV28	TRBJ2-7	CASRHFYEQYF
TRBV5-1	TRBJ2-1	CASSPKIRDSPFF
TRBV6-1	TRBJ1-1	CASSPLVLTEAFF
TRBV9	TRBJ2-7	CASSSPLGTGSYEQYF
TRBV5-1	TRBJ2-2	CASSSDRNTGELFF
TRBV7-2	TRBJ2-2	CASSPGLAGGSGELFF
TRBV5-1	TRBJ2-1	CASSLGGTSFSEQFF
TRBV20-1	TRBJ2-3	CSARSSGVGDTQYF
TRBV28	TRBJ1-2	CASNRGGYGYTF
TRBV19	TRBJ1-5	CASSILQGASQPQHF
TRBV11-2	TRBJ2-3	CASSLRWGATDTQYF
TRBV3-1	TRBJ1-2	CASSPTASYGYTF
TRBV28	TRBJ1-1	CASWEGGRSNTEAFF
TRBV14	TRBJ2-5	CASRHSGTETQYF
TRBV11-1	TRBJ2-2	CASSSTTSGRLNDGELFF
TRBV2	TRBJ2-1	CASIPGKGSSYNEQFF
TRBV7-9	TRBJ2-7	CASRSGTGRYEQYF
TRBV30	TRBJ1-4	CAWSPLQRGGSEKLFF
TRBV6-5	TRBJ2-3	CASSYLAGGLTDTQYF
TRBV18	TRBJ2-1	CASSRAGGSYNEQFF
TRBV20-1	TRBJ1-1	CSARDGGGTEAFF
TRBV19	TRBJ2-3	CASSIGTGPFSTDTQYF
TRBV6-5	TRBJ2-3	CASSFLPAASGADTQYF
TRBV7-3	TRBJ2-1	CASSLTARYNEQFF
TRBV6-5	TRBJ2-2	CASSFQGARVGELFF
TRBV19	TRBJ2-1	CASSIDEADSSYNEQFF
TRBV7-8	TRBJ2-6	CASSSPGFGYSPSGANVLTF
TRBV7-8	TRBJ2-3	CASSFQEATDTQYF
TRBV11-3	TRBJ2-1	CASSLGDGNEQFF